The TCR beta chain under discussion was sequenced for a study of low-dose radiotherapy and immunotherapy resistance in tumors. Overall study context: Both drugs were delivered intravenously to patients (nivolumab 240 mg every two weeks and ipilimumab 1 mg/kg every six weeks).

This clonotype has at least ten counts. TRAV- and TRBV-specific primers, spanning alpha and beta chains, primed first-strand cDNA. A constant-region primer paired with the V-primer adapter amplified TCRs over approximately 20 PCR cycles. TCRdb passed the reads through MiXCR, listing each CDR3 protein once. The table records tens of thousands of distinct CDR3 sequences, roughly a tenth of them present only once. Time point in this sample: before trial treatment. Donors were dosed with nivolumab and ipilimumab; they also received aspirin, low-dose cyclophosphamide and low-dose radiotherapy. Eligible patients bore advanced solid tumors devoid of tumor-infiltrating lymphocytes. This CDR3 spans 14 amino acids. Between the trimmed V and J ends, which lost 4 bases and 4 bases, there was a span of 12 bases. Germline V gives CDR1 SGHRS, CDR2 YFSETQ.

The starting material was PBMCs, obtained before treatment. The TCR originated in a male donor with prostate cancer. The chain couples TRBV5-1 to TRBJ2-1; D not resolved. CDR3 nucleotides: TGCGCCAGCAGCCCCGAAATAGGATACAATGAGCAGTTCTTC. Translated: CASSPEIGYNEQFF.